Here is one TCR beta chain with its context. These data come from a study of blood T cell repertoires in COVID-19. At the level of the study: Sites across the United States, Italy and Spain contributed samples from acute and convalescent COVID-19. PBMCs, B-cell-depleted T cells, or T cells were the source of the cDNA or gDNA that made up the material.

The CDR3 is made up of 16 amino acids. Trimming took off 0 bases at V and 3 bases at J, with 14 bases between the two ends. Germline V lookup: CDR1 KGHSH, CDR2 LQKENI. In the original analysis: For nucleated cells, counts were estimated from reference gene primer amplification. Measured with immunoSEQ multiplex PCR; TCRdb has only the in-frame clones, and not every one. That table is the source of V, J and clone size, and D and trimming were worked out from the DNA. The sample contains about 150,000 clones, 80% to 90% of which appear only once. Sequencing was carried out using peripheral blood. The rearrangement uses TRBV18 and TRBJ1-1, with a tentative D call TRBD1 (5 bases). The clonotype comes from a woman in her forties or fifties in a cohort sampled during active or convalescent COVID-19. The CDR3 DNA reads TGTGCCAGCTCACCACCGACGGCAGGGTGGTACACTGAAGCTTTCTTT. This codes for CASSPPTAGWYTEAFF. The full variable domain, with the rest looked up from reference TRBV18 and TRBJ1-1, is NAGVMQNPRHLVRRRGQEARLRCSPMKGHSHVYWYRQLPEEGLKFMVYLQKENIIDESGMPKERFSAEFPKEGPSILRIQQVVRGDSAAYFCASSPPTAGWYTEAFFGQGTRLTVV.